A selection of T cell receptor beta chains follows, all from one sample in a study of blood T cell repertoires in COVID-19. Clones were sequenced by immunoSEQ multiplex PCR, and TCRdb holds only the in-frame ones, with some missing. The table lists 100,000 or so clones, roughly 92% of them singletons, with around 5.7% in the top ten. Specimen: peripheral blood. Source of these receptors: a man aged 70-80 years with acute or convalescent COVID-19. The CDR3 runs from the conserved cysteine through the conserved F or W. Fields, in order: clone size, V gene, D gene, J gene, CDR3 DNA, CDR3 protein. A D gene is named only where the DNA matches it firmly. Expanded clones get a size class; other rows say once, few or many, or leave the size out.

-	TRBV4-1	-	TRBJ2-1	TGCGCCAGCAGCGCCCCGCCCGGGCAGGGGGGTGAGCAGTTCTTC	CASSAPPGQGGEQFF
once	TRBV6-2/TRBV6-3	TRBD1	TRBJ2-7	TGTGCCAGCAGCCAGGGACAGATTTCCTACGAGCAGTACTTC	CASSQGQISYEQYF
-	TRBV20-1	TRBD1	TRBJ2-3	TGCAGTGCTAGTGCCCGACAGGGGGCATTGGCAGATACGCAGTATTTT	CSASARQGALADTQYF
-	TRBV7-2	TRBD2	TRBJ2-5	TGTGCCAGCAGCTTTAGGCGGGGGGTCCAAGAGACCCAGTACTTC	CASSFRRGVQETQYF
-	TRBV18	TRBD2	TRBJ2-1	TGTGCCAGCTCACCATGGACTAGCGGGAGTACATACAATGAGCAGTTCTTC	CASSPWTSGSTYNEQFF
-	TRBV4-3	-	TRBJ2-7	TGCGCCAGCAGCCAAGATGTAGGGGGATTGGCCTACGAGCAGTACTTC	CASSQDVGGLAYEQYF
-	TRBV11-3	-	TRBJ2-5	TGTGCCAGCAGCGGGGGGGCCGGGGAGACCCAGTACTTC	CASSGGAGETQYF
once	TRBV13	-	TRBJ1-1	TGTGCCAGCAGCTTGCAGGGAATGAACACTGAAGCTTTCTTT	CASSLQGMNTEAFF
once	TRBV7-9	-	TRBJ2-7	TGTGCCAGCAGTAGCGACACTACCTACGAGCAGTACTTC	CASSSDTTYEQYF
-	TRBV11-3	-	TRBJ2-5	TGTGCCAGCAGCCCGTCCAGTATGGGCGAGACCCAGTACTTC	CASSPSSMGETQYF
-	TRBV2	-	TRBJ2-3	TGTGCCAGCAGTGTGAGGGATACGCAGTATTTT	CASSVRDTQYF
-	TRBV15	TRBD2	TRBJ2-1	TGTGCCACCAGCAGTCCGCGGGGGGGCCTTTCCTACAATGAGCAGTTCTTC	CATSSPRGGLSYNEQFF
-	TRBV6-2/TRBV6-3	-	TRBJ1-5	TGTGCCAGCAGTTACACGGGGGGCAATCAGCCCCAGCATTTT	CASSYTGGNQPQHF
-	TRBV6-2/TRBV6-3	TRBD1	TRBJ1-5	TGTGCCAGCAGTAGGACAGGGCCGGGCAATCAGCCCCAGCATTTT	CASSRTGPGNQPQHF
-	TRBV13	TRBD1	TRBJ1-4	TGTGCCAGCAGCCAACAGGGGGCGAGTGAAAAACTGTTTTTT	CASSQQGASEKLFF
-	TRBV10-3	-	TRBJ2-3	TGTGCCACGAACCGGGAGATTAGCACAGATACGCAGTATTTT	CATNREISTDTQYF
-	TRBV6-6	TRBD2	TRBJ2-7	TGTGCCAGCAGCTGGACTAGCGGGGGTTACGAGCAGTACTTC	CASSWTSGGYEQYF
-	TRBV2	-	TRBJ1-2	TGTGCCAGCAGTCTTACAGGGCCCATCTATGGCTACACCTTC	CASSLTGPIYGYTF
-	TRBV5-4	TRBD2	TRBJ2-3	TGTGCCAGCAGCCCTACTAGCGACTGGGATACGCAGTATTTT	CASSPTSDWDTQYF
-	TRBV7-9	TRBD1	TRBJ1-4	TGTGCCAGCAGCTCACGGACAGGGGAGCGTAATGAAAAACTGTTTTTT	CASSSRTGERNEKLFF
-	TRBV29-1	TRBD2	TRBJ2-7	TGCAGCGTTGCGGATAGCGGGTATTCCTACGAGCAGTACTTC	CSVADSGYSYEQYF
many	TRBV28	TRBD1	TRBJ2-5	TGTGCCAGCAGTTCCTACAGGGGGGAACAAGAGACCCAGTACTTC	CASSSYRGEQETQYF
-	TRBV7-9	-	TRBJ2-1	TGTGCCAGCAGCTCACCTCCCCTCGCCGCGGGTATCGGTGAGCAGTTCTTC	CASSSPPLAAGIGEQFF
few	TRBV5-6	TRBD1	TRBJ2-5	TGTGCCAGCACCCTACTACAGGGGAGAGAGACCCAGTACTTC	CASTLLQGRETQYF
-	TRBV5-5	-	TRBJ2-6	TGTGCCAGCAGCTTGGGGTTCTGGACAGGGGCCAACGTCCTGACTTTC	CASSLGFWTGANVLTF
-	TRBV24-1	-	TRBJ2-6	TGTGCCACCAGTGATCCCCCCGCCCAGATTGGGGCCAACGTCCTGACTTTC	CATSDPPAQIGANVLTF
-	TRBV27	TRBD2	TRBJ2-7	TGTGCCAGCAGTCCCCTAGCGGGAGCCTACGAGCAGTACTTC	CASSPLAGAYEQYF
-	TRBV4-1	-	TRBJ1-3	TGCGCCAGCAGCCCCCCAGTTGGAAACACCATATATTTT	CASSPPVGNTIYF
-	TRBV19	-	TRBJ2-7	TGTGCCAGTAGAGGGGCGGCGTCCTACGAGCAGTACTTC	CASRGAASYEQYF